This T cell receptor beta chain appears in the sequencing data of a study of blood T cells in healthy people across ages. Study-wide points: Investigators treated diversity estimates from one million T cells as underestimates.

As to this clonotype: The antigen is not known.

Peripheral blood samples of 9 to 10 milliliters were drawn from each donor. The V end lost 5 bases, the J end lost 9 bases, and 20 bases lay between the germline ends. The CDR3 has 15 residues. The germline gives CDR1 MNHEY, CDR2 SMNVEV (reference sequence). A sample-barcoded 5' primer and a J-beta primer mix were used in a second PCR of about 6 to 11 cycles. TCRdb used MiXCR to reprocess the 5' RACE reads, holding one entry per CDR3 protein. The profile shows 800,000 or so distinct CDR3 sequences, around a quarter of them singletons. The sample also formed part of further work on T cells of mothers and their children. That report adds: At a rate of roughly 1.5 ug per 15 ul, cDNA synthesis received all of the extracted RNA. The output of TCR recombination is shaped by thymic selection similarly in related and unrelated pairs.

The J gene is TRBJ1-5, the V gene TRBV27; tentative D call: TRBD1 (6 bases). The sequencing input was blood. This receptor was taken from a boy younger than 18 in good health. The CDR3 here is CASSPRGAGGRPQHF. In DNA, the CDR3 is TGTGCCAGCAGTCCGAGGGGGGCCGGCGGGCGGCCCCAGCATTTT.